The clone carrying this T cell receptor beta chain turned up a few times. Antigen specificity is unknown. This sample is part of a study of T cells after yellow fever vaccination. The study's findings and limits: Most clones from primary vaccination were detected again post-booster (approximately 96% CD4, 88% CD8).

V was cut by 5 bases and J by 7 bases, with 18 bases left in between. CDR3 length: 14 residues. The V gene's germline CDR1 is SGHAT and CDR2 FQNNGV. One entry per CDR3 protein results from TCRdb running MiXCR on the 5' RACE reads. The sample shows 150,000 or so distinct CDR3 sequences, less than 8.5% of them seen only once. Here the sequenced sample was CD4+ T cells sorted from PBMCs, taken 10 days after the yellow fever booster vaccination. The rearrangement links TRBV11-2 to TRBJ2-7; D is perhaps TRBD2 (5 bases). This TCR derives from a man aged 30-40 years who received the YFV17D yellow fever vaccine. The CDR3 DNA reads TGTGCCAGCAGCCGAGACCGGATCTCGGGGGAGCAGTACTTC. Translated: CASSRDRISGEQYF. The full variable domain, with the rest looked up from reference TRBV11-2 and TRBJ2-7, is EAGVAQSPRYKIIEKRQSVAFWCNPISGHATLYWYQQILGQGPKLLIQFQNNGVVDDSQLPKDRFSAERLKGVDSTLKIQPAKLEDSAVYLCASSRDRISGEQYFGPGTRLTVT.